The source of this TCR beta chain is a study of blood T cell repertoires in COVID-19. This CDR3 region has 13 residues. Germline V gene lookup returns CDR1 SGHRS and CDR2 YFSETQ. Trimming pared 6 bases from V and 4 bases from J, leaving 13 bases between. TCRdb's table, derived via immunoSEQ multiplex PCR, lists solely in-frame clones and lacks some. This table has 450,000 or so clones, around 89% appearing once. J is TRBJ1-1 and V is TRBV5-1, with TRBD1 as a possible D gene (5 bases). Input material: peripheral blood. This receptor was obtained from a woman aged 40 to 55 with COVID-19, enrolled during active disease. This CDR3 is CASTLGEGTEAFF. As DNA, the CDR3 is TGCGCCAGCACCCTGGGGGAGGGCACTGAAGCTTTCTTT. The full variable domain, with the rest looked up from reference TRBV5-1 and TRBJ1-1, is KAGVTQTPRYLIKTRGQQVTLSCSPISGHRSVSWYQQTPGQGLQFLFEYFSETQRNKGNFPGRFSGRQFSNSRSEMNVSTLELGDSALYLCASTLGEGTEAFFGQGTRLTVV.